The subject of this entry is one T cell receptor beta chain. Its antigen target is currently unknown. Base quality data are lacking; no much larger clone is found one base away. This entry comes from a study of blood T cell repertoires in COVID-19 (dated by TCRdb to 2018 to 2020). With regard to the full study: The collaborator samples originated in the United States, Italy and Spain and spanned the acute and convalescent phases of COVID-19. Samples came from the ongoing ImmuneRACE study (first 160 participants) plus 1,254 subjects from 6 global collaborators. Where HLA class I and class II types were available, the types were taken from metadata supplied by the sample provider, not from assay-based typing. Nearly every sample came with metadata listing a de-identified subject ID, COVID-19 status, age in years and sex. The prospective study material was composed of cDNA or gDNA derived from T cells, B-cell-depleted T cells, or PBMCs. The repertoires were released in a freely available public database meant as a resource for research on the immune response to SARS-CoV-2. Subjects who had been exposed to COVID-19, were actively infected with it, or had recovered from it provided the deeply sampled blood TCRbeta repertoires that made up the dataset. Here is what the overall study found, with its caveats: Clinical and demographic metadata were provided uncurated, with the amount varying by source and participant.

The collaborating institutions used their own protocols to collect whole blood in K2EDTA tubes. Collaborator samples were shipped for TCRbeta analysis as frozen whole blood, isolated PBMCs, or DNA extracted from either sample type. Compared with germline, V lacks 1 base and J lacks 5 bases; bases without a gene match: 8. The CDR3 covers 16 residues, taking in both the cysteine and the phenylalanine. CDR3 DNA is the only sequence kept; it has 48 bases, read in frame from the first base. The immunoSEQ Assay, a bias-controlled multiplex PCR, was used to amplify TCRbeta CDR3 regions from genomic DNA. Per the source publication's procedure: Nucleated cell counts per sample were estimated from amplification of reference gene primers within the assay. Sequence reads were collapsed and filtered to measure the absolute abundance of every unique TCRbeta CDR3 rearrangement. For each sample, productive Simpson clonality was calculated as the square root of Simpson's diversity index over productive rearrangements. TCRdb limited this immuneACCESS table to in-frame rearrangements with V and J called. A share of clones is missing; checked studies link under half to unresolved V genes, and the rest is unexplained. V, J and clone size are taken as reported in that table, and D and trimming were inferred from the DNA itself. The sample data list 100,000 or so clones, and more than 60% of these were observed just once. The top ten clonotypes cover 20% to 25% of the sample.

The chain was built from TRBV5-3 and TRBJ1-5; 8 of the junction bases match TRBD1. TRBV5-3 is recorded as an ORF, its role being uncertain. The clonotype was recovered from a man between 65 and 80 years old with active or convalescent COVID-19. Material for sequencing was peripheral blood. The CDR3 protein: CARSLPGTGTYQPQHF. The DNA sequence is TGTGCCAGAAGCTTGCCTGGGACAGGTACCTATCAGCCCCAGCATTTT.